These T cell receptor beta chains were read from a single sample in a study of cytomegalovirus exposure and HLA in healthy donors. TCRdb keeps only in-frame clones here, not all; method: immunoSEQ multiplex PCR. The sample has approximately 190,000 clones; 81% are singletons. The specimen was PBMCs. These receptors all come from a man in his forties or fifties in good health and CMV-seronegative. Each CDR3 is given with its conserved first and last residue. The order of the fields is V gene, J gene, clone size, CDR3 length, D gene, CDR3 DNA, CDR3 protein. D genes are given only for firm matches. Where a row states a size, it is once, few, many or the class of an expanded clone; other rows omit it.

v_gene: TRBV6-5; j_gene: TRBJ2-2; abundance: once; len: 13; d_gene: .; CDR3nt: TGTGCCAGCAGTTCCTCCCTTGTGTGGGAGCTGTTTTTT; CDR3aa: CASSSSLVWELFF
v_gene: TRBV2; j_gene: TRBJ2-3; abundance: few; len: 15; d_gene: TRBD2; CDR3nt: TGTGCCAGCAGAGGACTAGCGGGGCGCACAGATACGCAGTATTTT; CDR3aa: CASRGLAGRTDTQYF
v_gene: TRBV7-9; j_gene: TRBJ1-4; abundance: .; len: 15; d_gene: .; CDR3nt: TGTGCCAGCAGCTTACTCAAAGGGGAAGGAGAAAAACTGTTTTTT; CDR3aa: CASSLLKGEGEKLFF
v_gene: TRBV19; j_gene: TRBJ1-1; abundance: .; len: 14; d_gene: .; CDR3nt: TGTGCCAGTAGTAGCCACAGCGGGTACACTGAAGCTTTCTTT; CDR3aa: CASSSHSGYTEAFF
v_gene: TRBV6-1; j_gene: TRBJ2-7; abundance: .; len: 15; d_gene: .; CDR3nt: TGTGCCAGCAGTGAGAGACTCAGGGCCACCTACGAGCAGTACTTC; CDR3aa: CASSERLRATYEQYF
v_gene: TRBV4-1; j_gene: TRBJ1-6; abundance: .; len: 15; d_gene: TRBD1; CDR3nt: TGCGCCAGCAGCCAAGGTGGGACAGGGGAATCACCCCTCCACTTT; CDR3aa: CASSQGGTGESPLHF
v_gene: TRBV30; j_gene: TRBJ2-5; abundance: .; len: 13; d_gene: .; CDR3nt: TGTGCCTGGAGTGCACAGAATAGGGAGACCCAGTACTTC; CDR3aa: CAWSAQNRETQYF
v_gene: TRBV7-9; j_gene: TRBJ2-7; abundance: .; len: 13; d_gene: .; CDR3nt: TGTGCCAGCAGCTCCCTGGGGCCACTCTATCTCTACTTC; CDR3aa: CASSSLGPLYLYF
v_gene: TRBV30; j_gene: TRBJ2-1; abundance: .; len: 16; d_gene: TRBD2; CDR3nt: TGTGCCTGGAGGCGACCTGGAGGGCGGGGGAACAATGAGCAGTTCTTC; CDR3aa: CAWRRPGGRGNNEQFF
v_gene: TRBV27; j_gene: TRBJ1-1; abundance: .; len: 16; d_gene: .; CDR3nt: TGTGCCAGCAGTTCCGACCCGGGCAGGGCGAACACTGAAGCTTTCTTT; CDR3aa: CASSSDPGRANTEAFF
v_gene: TRBV5-1; j_gene: TRBJ2-7; abundance: few; len: 14; d_gene: .; CDR3nt: TGCGCCAGCAGCTTCTCCACAGGGGGGGGCGAGCAGTACTTC; CDR3aa: CASSFSTGGGEQYF
v_gene: TRBV27; j_gene: TRBJ2-7; abundance: .; len: 13; d_gene: TRBD2; CDR3nt: TGTGCCAGCAGTCCGGGACTAGGATACGAGCAGTACTTC; CDR3aa: CASSPGLGYEQYF
v_gene: TRBV7-2; j_gene: TRBJ1-2; abundance: .; len: 15; d_gene: .; CDR3nt: TGTGCCAGCAGCTTACCGGACATACTGGTCTATGGCTACACCTTC; CDR3aa: CASSLPDILVYGYTF
v_gene: TRBV7-2; j_gene: TRBJ1-6; abundance: few; len: 15; d_gene: .; CDR3nt: TGTGCCAGCAGCTTATTTCGGTCCACTAATTCACCCCTCCACTTT; CDR3aa: CASSLFRSTNSPLHF
v_gene: TRBV9; j_gene: TRBJ2-1; abundance: .; len: 15; d_gene: .; CDR3nt: TGTGCCAGCCTCCGCGGGACCGGGGAGATAAATGAGCAGTTCTTC; CDR3aa: CASLRGTGEINEQFF
v_gene: TRBV6-6; j_gene: TRBJ2-5; abundance: .; len: 13; d_gene: .; CDR3nt: TGTGCCAGCGGAAGGGGGAGGGGAGAGACCCAGTACTTC; CDR3aa: CASGRGRGETQYF
v_gene: TRBV27; j_gene: TRBJ2-5; abundance: .; len: 14; d_gene: .; CDR3nt: TGTGCCAGCAGTTTATCTTTCGGGGAAGAGACCCAGTACTTC; CDR3aa: CASSLSFGEETQYF
v_gene: TRBV7-2; j_gene: TRBJ2-3; abundance: .; len: 14; d_gene: .; CDR3nt: TGTGCCAGCAGCTTAGACGTGGGACAAGATACGCAGTATTTT; CDR3aa: CASSLDVGQDTQYF
v_gene: TRBV29-1; j_gene: TRBJ2-7; abundance: .; len: 12; d_gene: TRBD1; CDR3nt: TGCAGCGTTACTGGGACAGCTAACGAGCAGTACTTC; CDR3aa: CSVTGTANEQYF
v_gene: TRBV13; j_gene: TRBJ1-5; abundance: .; len: 14; d_gene: .; CDR3nt: TGTGCCAGCAGCTATCGACAGGATCCTCAGCCCCAGCATTTT; CDR3aa: CASSYRQDPQPQHF
v_gene: TRBV7-2; j_gene: TRBJ1-1; abundance: .; len: 12; d_gene: TRBD1; CDR3nt: TGTGCCTCCCAGGGGGGAGGAACTGAAGCTTTCTTT; CDR3aa: CASQGGGTEAFF
v_gene: TRBV15; j_gene: TRBJ1-1; abundance: .; len: 11; d_gene: .; CDR3nt: TGTGCCACCGGAGAGGAGTTTATGGCTTTCTTT; CDR3aa: CATGEEFMAFF
v_gene: TRBV18; j_gene: TRBJ1-2; abundance: .; len: 13; d_gene: .; CDR3nt: TGTGCCAGCTCACCAGCGGCGGCGGGTGGCTACACCTTC; CDR3aa: CASSPAAAGGYTF
v_gene: TRBV7-9; j_gene: TRBJ2-2; abundance: .; len: 16; d_gene: TRBD2; CDR3nt: TGTGCCAGCAGCTTAGCAGCGGGGGTTAACACCGGGGAGCTGTTTTTT; CDR3aa: CASSLAAGVNTGELFF
v_gene: TRBV9; j_gene: TRBJ2-1; abundance: .; len: 17; d_gene: TRBD2; CDR3nt: TGTGCCAGCAGCCCCGGGGCGGCTAGCGGGGGTATTAATGAGCAGTTCTTC; CDR3aa: CASSPGAASGGINEQFF
v_gene: TRBV19; j_gene: TRBJ1-1; abundance: .; len: 14; d_gene: .; CDR3nt: TGTGCCAGTAGTATTCGTGGCGGGAACACTGAAGCTTTCTTT; CDR3aa: CASSIRGGNTEAFF
v_gene: TRBV6-5; j_gene: TRBJ2-1; abundance: .; len: 13; d_gene: TRBD2; CDR3nt: TGTGCCAGCGCGGGGGGGCCCTACAATGAGCAGTTCTTC; CDR3aa: CASAGGPYNEQFF
v_gene: TRBV9; j_gene: TRBJ1-2; abundance: .; len: 16; d_gene: .; CDR3nt: TGTGCCAGCGCAACCAATTTCGGACAGAAGTACTATGGCTACACCTTC; CDR3aa: CASATNFGQKYYGYTF
v_gene: TRBV9; j_gene: TRBJ1-6; abundance: .; len: 14; d_gene: .; CDR3nt: TGTGCCAGCAGCCGTAACGTTCAGGGTTCACCCCTCCACTTT; CDR3aa: CASSRNVQGSPLHF
v_gene: TRBV25-1; j_gene: TRBJ1-1; abundance: .; len: 13; d_gene: TRBD1; CDR3nt: TGTGCCAGTAATACAGGGGGCAACACTGAAGCTTTCTTT; CDR3aa: CASNTGGNTEAFF
v_gene: TRBV6-5; j_gene: TRBJ1-5; abundance: .; len: 13; d_gene: .; CDR3nt: TGTGCCAGCAGTACTACTGAGGGTCAGCCCCAGCATTTT; CDR3aa: CASSTTEGQPQHF
v_gene: TRBV5-8; j_gene: TRBJ1-1; abundance: .; len: 11; d_gene: TRBD1; CDR3nt: TGTGCCAGCAGCCTCGGGACAGGGCACCCTTTT; CDR3aa: CASSLGTGHPF
v_gene: TRBV5-4; j_gene: TRBJ2-7; abundance: .; len: 15; d_gene: TRBD1; CDR3nt: TGTGCCAGCAGCCGCGGGACAGGAGACGAGTACGAGCAGTACTTC; CDR3aa: CASSRGTGDEYEQYF
v_gene: TRBV5-1; j_gene: TRBJ2-5; abundance: .; len: 15; d_gene: .; CDR3nt: TGCGCCAGCAGCTTGGAGGGGGGGCCTTCGGAGACCCAGTACTTC; CDR3aa: CASSLEGGPSETQYF
v_gene: TRBV9; j_gene: TRBJ2-7; abundance: once; len: 15; d_gene: TRBD2; CDR3nt: TGTGCCAGCAGCTCCACTAGCGGGGAATCCTACGAGCAGTACTTC; CDR3aa: CASSSTSGESYEQYF
v_gene: TRBV13; j_gene: TRBJ1-3; abundance: .; len: 16; d_gene: .; CDR3nt: TGTGCCAGCAGCTTGCTACGGGGAAACTCTGGAAACACCATATATTTT; CDR3aa: CASSLLRGNSGNTIYF
v_gene: TRBV7-2; j_gene: TRBJ1-5; abundance: .; len: 14; d_gene: .; CDR3nt: TGTGCCAGCAGCTTTGACCTGGGCGATCAGCCCCAGCATTTT; CDR3aa: CASSFDLGDQPQHF
v_gene: TRBV2; j_gene: TRBJ2-2; abundance: .; len: 14; d_gene: TRBD1; CDR3nt: TGTGCCAGTGGACAGGGGGCGAACACCGGGGAGCTGTTTTTT; CDR3aa: CASGQGANTGELFF
v_gene: TRBV9; j_gene: TRBJ2-5; abundance: .; len: 15; d_gene: TRBD2; CDR3nt: TGTGCCAGCAGCGTAGGGATGGGAGGGCAAGAGACCCAGTACTTC; CDR3aa: CASSVGMGGQETQYF
v_gene: TRBV13; j_gene: TRBJ1-3; abundance: .; len: 16; d_gene: .; CDR3nt: TGTGCCAGCAGCTTAGGGTTCAGGGTCTCTGGAAACACCATATATTTT; CDR3aa: CASSLGFRVSGNTIYF
v_gene: TRBV7-8; j_gene: TRBJ2-2; abundance: .; len: 19; d_gene: TRBD2; CDR3nt: TGTGCCAGCAGCTTAGTACTCTTGTTAGGACTAGCCAAGACCGGGGAGCTGTTTTTT; CDR3aa: CASSLVLLLGLAKTGELFF
v_gene: TRBV2; j_gene: TRBJ2-2; abundance: .; len: 14; d_gene: TRBD2; CDR3nt: TGTGCCAGCAGCCTAGCGGGGGACACCGGGGAGCTGTTTTTT; CDR3aa: CASSLAGDTGELFF
v_gene: TRBV5-6; j_gene: TRBJ2-5; abundance: .; len: 14; d_gene: TRBD2; CDR3nt: TGTGCCAGCAGCTCTAGCGGGGGGTTGGAGACCCAGTACTTC; CDR3aa: CASSSSGGLETQYF
v_gene: TRBV5-1; j_gene: TRBJ2-1; abundance: .; len: 14; d_gene: .; CDR3nt: TGCGCCAGCAGCGAACTTGGTCCGTACAATGAGCAGTTCTTC; CDR3aa: CASSELGPYNEQFF
v_gene: TRBV9; j_gene: TRBJ1-6; abundance: .; len: 16; d_gene: TRBD1; CDR3nt: TGTGCCAGCAGCGTAGGTACAGGGGTGAAGAATTCACCCCTCCACTTT; CDR3aa: CASSVGTGVKNSPLHF
v_gene: TRBV5-8; j_gene: TRBJ1-4; abundance: .; len: 14; d_gene: .; CDR3nt: TGTGCCAGCAGCTTGAGCCCGGAAAGGGGAAAACTGTTTTTT; CDR3aa: CASSLSPERGKLFF
v_gene: TRBV5-8; j_gene: TRBJ1-4; abundance: .; len: 15; d_gene: .; CDR3nt: TGTGCCAGCAGCTTGGATTGGGCCGCTAATGAAAAACTGTTTTTT; CDR3aa: CASSLDWAANEKLFF
v_gene: TRBV6-1; j_gene: TRBJ2-7; abundance: .; len: 15; d_gene: TRBD1; CDR3nt: TGTGCCAGCAGTGCCCGGACAGGGGCCTCCTACGAGCAGTACTTC; CDR3aa: CASSARTGASYEQYF
v_gene: TRBV29-1; j_gene: TRBJ2-3; abundance: .; len: 14; d_gene: .; CDR3nt: TGCAGCGTTGCCCGGGATGGGAGGACAGATACGCAGTATTTT; CDR3aa: CSVARDGRTDTQYF
v_gene: TRBV19; j_gene: TRBJ2-1; abundance: .; len: 16; d_gene: .; CDR3nt: TGTGCCAGTAGTATAAGAACTAGAGACGGGTACAATGAGCAGTTCTTC; CDR3aa: CASSIRTRDGYNEQFF
v_gene: TRBV6-1; j_gene: TRBJ2-7; abundance: once; len: 14; d_gene: .; CDR3nt: TGTGCCAGCAGTGAAGGGACAGTAATCTACGAGCAGTACTTC; CDR3aa: CASSEGTVIYEQYF
v_gene: TRBV10-3; j_gene: TRBJ1-1; abundance: .; len: 12; d_gene: .; CDR3nt: TGTGCCATCAGTGGCTCGGGGGTGGATGCTTTCTTT; CDR3aa: CAISGSGVDAFF
v_gene: TRBV7-9; j_gene: TRBJ2-2; abundance: .; len: 16; d_gene: TRBD2; CDR3nt: TGTGCCAGCAGCTCTTCTAGCGGGGGTAACACCGGGGAGCTGTTTTTT; CDR3aa: CASSSSSGGNTGELFF
v_gene: TRBV7-2; j_gene: TRBJ1-5; abundance: .; len: 17; d_gene: .; CDR3nt: TGTGCCAGCAGTCAACCCAATGGGGGGGTCGGCAATCAGCCCCAGCATTTT; CDR3aa: CASSQPNGGVGNQPQHF
v_gene: TRBV10-2; j_gene: TRBJ1-3; abundance: .; len: 14; d_gene: .; CDR3nt: TGCGCCAGCAGCCAGGTGTTGTCTGGAAACACCATATATTTT; CDR3aa: CASSQVLSGNTIYF